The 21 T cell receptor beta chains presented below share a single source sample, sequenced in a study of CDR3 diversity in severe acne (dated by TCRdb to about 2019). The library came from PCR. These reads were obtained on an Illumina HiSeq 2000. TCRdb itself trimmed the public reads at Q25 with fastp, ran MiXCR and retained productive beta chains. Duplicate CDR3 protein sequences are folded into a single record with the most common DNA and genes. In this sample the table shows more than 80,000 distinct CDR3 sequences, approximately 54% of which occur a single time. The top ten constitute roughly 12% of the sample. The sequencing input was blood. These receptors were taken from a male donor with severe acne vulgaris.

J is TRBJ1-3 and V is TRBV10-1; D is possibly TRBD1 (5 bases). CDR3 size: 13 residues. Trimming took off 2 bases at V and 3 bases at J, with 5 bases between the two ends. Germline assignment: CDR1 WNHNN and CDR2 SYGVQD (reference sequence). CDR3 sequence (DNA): TGCGCCAGCAGTGAGGACAGTGGAAACACCATATATTTT. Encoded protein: CASSEDSGNTIYF.

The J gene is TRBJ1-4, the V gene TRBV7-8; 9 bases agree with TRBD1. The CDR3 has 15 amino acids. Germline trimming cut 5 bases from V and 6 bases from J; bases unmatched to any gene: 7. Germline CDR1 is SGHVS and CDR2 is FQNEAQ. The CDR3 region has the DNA TGTGCCAGCAGCCCCTTACAGGGGGCTCATGAAAAACTGTTTTTT. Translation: CASSPLQGAHEKLFF.

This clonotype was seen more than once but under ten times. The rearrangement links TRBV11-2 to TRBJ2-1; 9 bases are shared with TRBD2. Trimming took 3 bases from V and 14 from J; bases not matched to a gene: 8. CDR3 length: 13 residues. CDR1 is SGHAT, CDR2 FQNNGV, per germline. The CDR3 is CASSFDQAGGKFF. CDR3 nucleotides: TGTGCCAGCAGCTTTGATCAAGCGGGGGGAAAGTTCTTC. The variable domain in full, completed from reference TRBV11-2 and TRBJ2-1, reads EAGVAQSPRYKIIEKRQSVAFWCNPISGHATLYWYQQILGQGPKLLIQFQNNGVVDDSQLPKDRFSAERLKGVDSTLKIQPAKLEDSAVYLCASSFDQAGGKFFGPGTRLTVL.

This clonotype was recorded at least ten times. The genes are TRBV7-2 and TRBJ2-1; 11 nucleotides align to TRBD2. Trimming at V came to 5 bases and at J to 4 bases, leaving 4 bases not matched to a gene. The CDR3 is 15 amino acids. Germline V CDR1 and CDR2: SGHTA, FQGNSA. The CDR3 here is CASSTTSGAYNEQFF. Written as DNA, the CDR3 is TGTGCCAGCAGCACGACTAGCGGGGCTTACAATGAGCAGTTCTTC.

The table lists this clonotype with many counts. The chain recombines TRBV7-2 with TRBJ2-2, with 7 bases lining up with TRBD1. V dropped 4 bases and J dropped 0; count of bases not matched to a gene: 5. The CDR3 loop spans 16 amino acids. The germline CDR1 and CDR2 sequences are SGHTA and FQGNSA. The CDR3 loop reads CASSSIGTANTGELFF. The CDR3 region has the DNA TGTGCCAGCAGCTCAATAGGGACAGCGAACACCGGGGAGCTGTTTTTT.

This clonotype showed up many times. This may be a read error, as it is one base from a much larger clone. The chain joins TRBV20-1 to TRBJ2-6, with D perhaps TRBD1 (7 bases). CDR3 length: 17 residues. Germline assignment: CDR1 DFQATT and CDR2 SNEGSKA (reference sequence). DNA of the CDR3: TGCAGTGCTATCCCAGGGGGGTACTTTTCTGGGGCCAACGCCCTGACTTTC. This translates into CSAIPGGYFSGANALTF.

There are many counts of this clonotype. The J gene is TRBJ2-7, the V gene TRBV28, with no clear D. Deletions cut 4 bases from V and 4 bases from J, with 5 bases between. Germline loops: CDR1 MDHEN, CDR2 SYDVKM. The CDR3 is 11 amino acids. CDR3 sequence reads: CASSSGYEQYF. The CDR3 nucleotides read TGTGCCAGCAGTTCAGGATACGAGCAGTACTTC.

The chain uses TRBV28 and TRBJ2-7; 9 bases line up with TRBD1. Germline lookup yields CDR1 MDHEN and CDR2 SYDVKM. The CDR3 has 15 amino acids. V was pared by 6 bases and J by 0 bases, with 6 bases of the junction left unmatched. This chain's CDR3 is CASRSQGAFSYEQYF. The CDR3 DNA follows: TGTGCCAGCAGATCACAGGGGGCCTTCTCCTACGAGCAGTACTTC.

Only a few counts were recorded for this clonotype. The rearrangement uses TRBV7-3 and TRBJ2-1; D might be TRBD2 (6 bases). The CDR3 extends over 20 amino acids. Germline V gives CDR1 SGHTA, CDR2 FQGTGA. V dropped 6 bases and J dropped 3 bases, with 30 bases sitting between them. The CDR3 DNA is TGTGCCAGCAGTGACCGACCTTGGGGTAGCGGACTTAACTACTACAATGAGCAGTTCTTC. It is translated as CASSDRPWGSGLNYYNEQFF.

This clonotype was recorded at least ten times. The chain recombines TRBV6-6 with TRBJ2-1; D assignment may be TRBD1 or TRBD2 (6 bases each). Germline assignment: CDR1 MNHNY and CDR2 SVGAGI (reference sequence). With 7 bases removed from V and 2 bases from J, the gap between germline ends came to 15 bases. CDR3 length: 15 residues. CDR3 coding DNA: TGTGCCAGCACCCCGAGGAGGGGGACCTACAATGAGCAGTTCTTC. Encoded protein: CASTPRRGTYNEQFF.

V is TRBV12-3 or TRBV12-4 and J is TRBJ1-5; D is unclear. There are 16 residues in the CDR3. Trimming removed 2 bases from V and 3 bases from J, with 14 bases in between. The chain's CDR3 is CASSLQATALNQPQHF. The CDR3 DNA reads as TGTGCCAGCAGTTTACAGGCAACAGCTCTCAATCAGCCCCAGCATTTT.

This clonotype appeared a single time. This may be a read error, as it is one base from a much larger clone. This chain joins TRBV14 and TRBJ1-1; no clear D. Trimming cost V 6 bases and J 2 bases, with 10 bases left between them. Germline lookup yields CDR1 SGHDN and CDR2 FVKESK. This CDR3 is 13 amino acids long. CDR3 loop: CASSRNRNTEAFF. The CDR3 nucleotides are TGTGCCAGCAGTCGTAACAGAAACACTGAAGCTTTCTTT.

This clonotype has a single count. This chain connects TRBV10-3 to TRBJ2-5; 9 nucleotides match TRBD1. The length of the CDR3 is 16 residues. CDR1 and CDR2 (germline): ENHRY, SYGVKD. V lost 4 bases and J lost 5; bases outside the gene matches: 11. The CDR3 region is CAISALSGQGDETQYF. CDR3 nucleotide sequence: TGTGCCATCAGTGCCCTGTCGGGACAGGGTGACGAGACCCAGTACTTC.

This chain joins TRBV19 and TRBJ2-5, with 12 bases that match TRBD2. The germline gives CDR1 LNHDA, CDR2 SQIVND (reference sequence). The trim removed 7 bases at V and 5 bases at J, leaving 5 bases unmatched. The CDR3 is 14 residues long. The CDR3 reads CASNMLAGGETQYF. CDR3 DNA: TGTGCCAGTAATATGCTAGCGGGAGGGGAGACCCAGTACTTC.

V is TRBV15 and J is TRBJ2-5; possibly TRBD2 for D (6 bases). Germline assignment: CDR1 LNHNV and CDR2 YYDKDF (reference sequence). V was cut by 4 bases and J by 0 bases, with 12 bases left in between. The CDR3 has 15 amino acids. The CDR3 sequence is CATSTDRDYQETQYF. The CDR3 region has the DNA TGTGCCACCAGCACTGACCGGGACTACCAAGAGACCCAGTACTTC.

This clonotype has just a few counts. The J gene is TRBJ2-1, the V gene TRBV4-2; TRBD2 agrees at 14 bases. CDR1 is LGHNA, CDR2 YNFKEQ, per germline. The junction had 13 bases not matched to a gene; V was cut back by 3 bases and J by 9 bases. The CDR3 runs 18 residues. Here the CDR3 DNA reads TGTGCCAGCAGCCACCCCCAAGGGACTAGCGGGAGTCTAGGTGAGCAGTTCTTC. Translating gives CASSHPQGTSGSLGEQFF.

The CDR3: CASSDLHSYGYTF. CDR3 nucleotide sequence: TGTGCCAGCAGTGATCTCCACTCCTATGGCTACACCTTC. The rearrangement joins TRBV25-1 to TRBJ1-2; D remains unclear. Germline V gene data show CDR1 as MGHDK and CDR2 as SYGVNS. V was clipped by 3 bases and J by 4 bases, with 9 bases between them. This CDR3 has 13 amino acids.

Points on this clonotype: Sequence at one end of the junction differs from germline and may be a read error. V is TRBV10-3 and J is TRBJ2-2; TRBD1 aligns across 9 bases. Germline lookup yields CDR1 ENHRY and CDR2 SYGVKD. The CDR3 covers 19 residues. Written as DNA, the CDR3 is TGTGCCAGCAGTTCCCTCGACAGGGGGATCGGGAGCTACGCCGGGGAGCTGTTTTTT. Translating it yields CASSSLDRGIGSYAGELFF.

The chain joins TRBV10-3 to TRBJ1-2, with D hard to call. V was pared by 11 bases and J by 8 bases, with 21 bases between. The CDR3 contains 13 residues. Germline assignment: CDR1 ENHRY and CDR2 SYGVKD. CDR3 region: CAPNSEGKGGYTF. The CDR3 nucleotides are TGTGCCCCAAACAGCGAAGGGAAGGGAGGCTACACCTTC.

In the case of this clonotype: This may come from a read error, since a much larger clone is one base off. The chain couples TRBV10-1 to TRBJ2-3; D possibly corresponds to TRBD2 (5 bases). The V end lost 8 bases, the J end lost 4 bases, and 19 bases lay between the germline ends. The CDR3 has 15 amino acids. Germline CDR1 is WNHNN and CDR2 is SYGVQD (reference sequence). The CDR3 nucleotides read TGCGCCAGCCCACTATCACACGGAGGTCCAGATACGCAGTATTTT. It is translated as CASPLSHGGPDTQYF.

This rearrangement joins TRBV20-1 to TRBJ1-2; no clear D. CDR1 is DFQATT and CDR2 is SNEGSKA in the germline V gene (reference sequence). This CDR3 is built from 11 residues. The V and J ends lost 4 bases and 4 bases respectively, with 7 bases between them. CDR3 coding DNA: TGCAGTGCTATCCCGAGCTATGGCTACACCTTC. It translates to CSAIPSYGYTF.